The 16 T cell receptor beta chains given below trace back to one sample, sequenced in a study of Tregs in tolerant kidney transplant recipients (dated by TCRdb to about 2019). To prepare the library, the immunoSEQ multiplex PCR assay was applied. In its TCRdb copy, this immuneACCESS table keeps in-frame sequences only and misses some clones. Where compared with another copy, unresolved V genes explain less than half of these, and the others have no known cause. The sample has some 110,000 clones on record, 85% to 95% of them singletons. Over 0.5% of the sample lies in the top ten. The material sequenced was CD4+ T cells from blood. The receptors derive from a human donor in good health.

V is TRBV6-6 and J is TRBJ1-1; D call uncertain. This CDR3 has 14 residues. Germline assignment: CDR1 MNHNY and CDR2 SVGAGI (reference sequence). The V and J ends lost 1 base and 7 bases respectively, with 13 bases between them. CDR3 residues: CASSYYGRRVEAFF. As DNA, the CDR3 is TGTGCCAGCAGTTACTACGGACGGAGAGTTGAAGCTTTCTTT.

The chain links TRBV14 to TRBJ2-1; D is ambiguous. CDR1 SGHDN and CDR2 FVKESK come from the germline V gene. Trimming pared 4 bases from V and 3 bases from J, leaving 19 bases between. The CDR3 is 17 residues long. CDR3 coding DNA: TGTGCCAGCAGCCTCCCGGGTTCCCCCAAGATCTACAATGAGCAGTTCTTC. Amino acids: CASSLPGSPKIYNEQFF.

The chain links TRBV6-5 to TRBJ1-2; 9 bases match TRBD1. Germline V gene lookup returns CDR1 MNHEY and CDR2 SVGAGI. This CDR3 is 15 amino acids long. Unmatched junction bases numbered 4, after V lost 2 bases and J lost 3 bases. CDR3: CASSYTGQGYYGYTF. The CDR3 DNA is TGTGCCAGCAGTTACACGGGACAGGGTTACTATGGCTACACCTTC.

The chain recombines TRBV7-9 with TRBJ1-1; D remains unclear. Germline V gene lookup returns CDR1 SEHNR and CDR2 FQNEAQ (reference sequence). The V gene lost 4 bases and the J gene lost 1 base, with 13 bases spanning the gap. The CDR3 is 15 residues long. CDR3 amino acids: CASSSDGRKNTEAFF. Here the CDR3 DNA reads TGTGCCAGCAGCTCAGACGGACGGAAGAACACTGAAGCTTTCTTT.

The V call is TRBV19, the J call TRBJ1-4; the D is unclear. V was pared by 5 bases and J by 0 bases, with 7 bases between. CDR3 length: 14 residues. Germline V lookup: CDR1 LNHDA, CDR2 SQIVND (reference sequence). The CDR3 protein is CASSQSATNEKLFF. CDR3 DNA sequence: TGTGCCAGTAGTCAGTCCGCAACTAATGAAAAACTGTTTTTT.

This clone came up once. This chain connects TRBV29-1 to TRBJ2-5; 7 bases map to TRBD1. The CDR3 is 12 residues long. With V trimmed by 7 bases and J by 5 bases, 7 bases remained unmatched. In germline, CDR1 is SQVTM, CDR2 ANQGSEA. CDR3 nucleotides: TGCAGCGGCCGACAGGGAGATGAGACCCAGTACTTC. It encodes CSGRQGDETQYF.

The gene calls are TRBV25-1 and TRBJ2-1, with 7 bases matching TRBD2. Germline V gene data show CDR1 as MGHDK and CDR2 as SYGVNS. V dropped 3 bases and J dropped 9; count of bases not matched to a gene: 8. CDR3 length: 14 amino acids. CDR3 residues: CASSEQTSLVEQFF. The CDR3 DNA sequence: TGTGCCAGCAGTGAGCAGACTAGCCTAGTTGAGCAGTTCTTC.

J is TRBJ1-1 and V is TRBV30; TRBD1 might be the D (5 bases). The CDR3 is 15 residues long. Trimming took 4 bases from V and 7 from J, leaving 22 bases between them. Germline values: CDR1 GTSNPN, CDR2 SVGIG (reference sequence). The CDR3 DNA follows: TGTGCCTGGAATCGCAGGTCACTACTCGGGGGTGAAGCTTTCTTT. Translated, it gives CAWNRRSLLGGEAFF.

The chain joins TRBV18 to TRBJ2-3; TRBD2 is a possible D gene (5 bases). Deletions cut 4 bases from V and 2 bases from J, with 16 bases between. From germline, CDR1 is KGHSH and CDR2 LQKENI. The CDR3 runs 16 residues. CDR3 sequence reads: CASSQIYSEVTDTQYF. CDR3 DNA: TGTGCCAGCTCACAGATCTATAGCGAGGTCACAGATACGCAGTATTTT.

V and J are TRBV21-1 and TRBJ2-7. TRBV21-1 is tagged as a pseudogene. The CDR3 runs 15 residues. CDR3 nucleotides: TGTGCCAGCAGCAAAGGGTCTTATACCCCCTACGAGCAGTACTTC. Residues: CASSKGSYTPYEQYF.

The CDR3 is CASSFVGQQETQYF. CDR3 nucleotides: TGTGCCAGCAGCTTCGTGGGGCAGCAAGAGACCCAGTACTTC. This chain joins TRBV28 and TRBJ2-5; possibly TRBD1 for D (5 bases). The V gene's germline CDR1 is MDHEN and CDR2 SYDVKM. V was pared by 6 bases and J by 2 bases, with 13 bases between. The CDR3 spans 14 residues.

V and J are TRBV6-5 and TRBJ2-3, with D uncertain. Germline lookup yields CDR1 MNHEY and CDR2 SVGAGI. V was shortened by 0 bases and J by 2 bases, with 6 bases between the two germline ends. This CDR3 has 14 amino acids. This CDR3 reads CASSYSKNTDTQYF. Here the CDR3 DNA reads TGTGCCAGCAGTTACTCGAAGAACACAGATACGCAGTATTTT.

The chain recombines TRBV19 with TRBJ2-5; D is unresolved. The CDR3 is 13 residues long. Germline CDR1 LNHDA, CDR2 SQIVND (reference sequence). Trimming left V 4 bases short and J 2 bases short, with 8 bases between. CDR3 coding DNA: TGTGCCAGTAGTACCCCTTTTCAAGAGACCCAGTACTTC. Its protein product is CASSTPFQETQYF.

The CDR3 DNA follows: TGTGCCAGCAGCCCGGCGGGTGGGACTGGAAACACCATATATTTT. The encoded protein is CASSPAGGTGNTIYF. The gene calls are TRBV5-4 and TRBJ1-3; D gene unclear. CDR1 SGHNT and CDR2 YYREEE come from the germline V gene (reference sequence). The V and J ends lost 4 bases and 2 bases respectively, with 13 bases between them. The CDR3 is 15 amino acids.

V usage is TRBV7-6 and J usage is TRBJ2-5, with D perhaps TRBD1 or TRBD2 (5 bases each). The V and J ends lost 5 bases and 4 bases respectively, with 14 bases between them. The CDR3 extends over 14 amino acids. From germline, CDR1 is SGHVS and CDR2 FNYEAQ. CDR3 in amino acids: CASSRGLGGETQYF. CDR3 bases: TGTGCCAGCAGCCGGGGCCTTGGGGGAGAGACCCAGTACTTC.

The V gene is TRBV4-1, the J gene TRBJ2-5; perhaps TRBD1 as D (6 bases). The CDR3 is 14 amino acids. Germline CDR1 is MGHRA and CDR2 is YSYEKL. V lost 5 bases to trimming and J lost 5 bases, with 15 bases between them. CDR3 nucleotide sequence: TGCGCCAGCAGCTACCACGGAACAGGGGAGACCCAGTACTTC. Its translation is CASSYHGTGETQYF.